Ten or more counts support the clone carrying this T cell receptor beta chain. Its cognate antigen is unknown. CDR1 and CDR2 from the germline V gene are SGDLS and YYNGEE. This CDR3 has 15 residues. The ends were cut back, 1 base at V and 9 bases at J, with 17 bases in the middle. Presence of unique molecular identifiers characterized the TCR beta cDNA libraries. TCRdb re-called the PCR reads with MiXCR, one entry per CDR3 protein. The repertoire holds about 800,000 distinct CDR3 sequences, 25% to 30% seen once, with more than 0.45% in the top ten. This sample stems from a study of post-analysis software for immune sequencing data. Overall study findings and caveats: With TRBV5-6, TRBV5-1 and TRBV20-1 included, about five TRBV segments were more frequent in patients than in controls.

The origin of this receptor is a girl aged 10 to 17 with multiple sclerosis. The rearrangement joins TRBV9 to TRBJ2-1; the D gene could be TRBD1 or TRBD2 (6 bases each). Sequences were obtained from blood. CDR3 coding DNA: TGTGCCAGCAGCGTATTTAGCGGCGAAGGGGGTGAGCAGTTCTTC. Translation gives CASSVFSGEGGEQFF.